Given below is one TCR beta chain in context. One junction end disagrees with the germline gene, perhaps due to a read error. Germline CDR1 is SQVTM and CDR2 is ANQGSEA. The CDR3 is 15 residues long. The data originate from a study of blood T cells in healthy people across ages. A second PCR of roughly 7 to 11 cycles used a sample-barcoded 5' primer and a J-beta primer mix. Each CDR3 protein is one row after TCRdb ran MiXCR on the 5' RACE reads. Of about 400,000 distinct CDR3 sequences in the sample, about 52% are singletons; the top ten hold roughly 51%. The sequence was obtained from a man aged 55 to 70 in good health. Material: blood. This chain connects TRBV29-1 to TRBJ2-3, with 7 bases matching TRBD1. This chain's CDR3 is CSVARDSIFTETQYF. As DNA, the CDR3 is TGCAGCGTCGCCCGGGACAGCATTTTCACAGAGACGCAGTATTTT.